The 27 T cell receptor beta chains reported below all come from one sample, sequenced in a study of Ad26.COV2.S vaccination and SARS-CoV-2 variants (dated by TCRdb to the early 2020s). Reading the label with the study, this specimen's treatment or condition is: approximately 18 received Ad26.COV2.S at low or high dose, single or two shots; a few received placebo; per-sample allocation not given. Repertoires of vaccine and placebo recipients were sequenced from samples taken on day 63 after the first injection. The receptor library was made with the immunoSEQ multiplex PCR assay. TCRdb carries this immuneACCESS record with in-frame sequences only. Its versions omit some clonotypes, under half of them owing to an unresolved V gene in the studies checked, with the rest unexplained. This sample gives around 380,000 clones in total; approximately 90% of them show up just once. The ten largest clones add up to roughly 3% of the sample.

This sample comprised peripheral blood, obtained in a trial of Ad26.COV2.S vaccine versus placebo. These receptors were taken from a person aged 18-65 years who received the Ad26.COV2.S COVID-19 vaccine or a placebo.

In this sample, this clone turned up a few times. The V and J genes are TRBV2 and TRBJ2-1; weak D call: TRBD1 (5 bases). Germline V gene sequence: CDR1 SNHLY, CDR2 FYNNEI. This CDR3 comprises 13 residues. V lost 3 bases to trimming and J lost 8 bases, with 11 bases between them. In DNA form, the CDR3 reads TGTGCCAGCAGTGACGACAGTCCCGATGAGCAGTTCTTC. Translation gives CASSDDSPDEQFF. Based on the CDR3 plus reference TRBV2 and TRBJ2-1, the full variable domain is EPEVTQTPSHQVTQMGQEVILRCVPISNHLYFYWYRQILGQKVEFLVSFYNNEISEKSEIFDDQFSVERPDGSNFTLKIRSTKLEDSAMYFCASSDDSPDEQFFGPGTRLTVL.

The J gene is TRBJ1-1, the V gene TRBV15, with D possibly matching TRBD1 (6 bases). This CDR3 spans 14 amino acids. Germline V gene lookup returns CDR1 LNHNV and CDR2 YYDKDF (reference sequence). Trimming pared 4 bases from V and 4 bases from J, leaving 13 bases between. The DNA for the CDR3 is TGTGCCACCAGCATATACACGGACAGCACTGAAGCTTTCTTT. Protein sequence: CATSIYTDSTEAFF.

The genes are TRBV19 and TRBJ1-1, with 11 bases fitting TRBD1. V shed 6 bases, J shed 3 bases, and the junction held 3 bases outside the gene matches. Germline lookup yields CDR1 LNHDA and CDR2 SQIVND (reference sequence). The CDR3 contains 14 residues. CDR3 DNA: TGTGCCAGTAGAGGGACAGGGGGGTACACTGAAGCTTTCTTT. Translated, it gives CASRGTGGYTEAFF.

This clone occurred once. The V and J genes are TRBV5-4 and TRBJ2-3, with no clear D. The CDR3 has 13 residues. With 0 bases removed from V and 2 bases from J, the gap between germline ends came to 4 bases. Germline V gene data show CDR1 as SGHNT and CDR2 as YYREEE (reference sequence). The CDR3 sequence is CASSLGATDTQYF. The CDR3 region has the DNA TGTGCCAGCAGCTTGGGGGCCACAGATACGCAGTATTTT. Based on the CDR3 plus reference TRBV5-4 and TRBJ2-3, the full variable domain is ETGVTQSPTHLIKTRGQQVTLRCSSQSGHNTVSWYQQALGQGPQFIFQYYREEENGRGNFPPRFSGLQFPNYSSELNVNALELDDSALYLCASSLGATDTQYFGPGTRLTVL.

The rearrangement uses TRBV5-1 and TRBJ1-2, with D uncertain. The germline V gene encodes CDR1 SGHRS and CDR2 YFSETQ. V was pared by 5 bases and J by 4 bases, with 9 bases between. This CDR3 region has 12 residues. Written as DNA, the CDR3 is TGCGCCAGCAGGGGTGCGGGCTATGGCTACACCTTC. It specifies CASRGAGYGYTF.

The chain is built from TRBV13 and TRBJ1-1; D is uncertain. V was cut by 0 bases and J by 2 bases, with 13 bases left in between. This CDR3 has 16 amino acids. From germline, CDR1 is PRHDT and CDR2 FYEKMQ (reference sequence). Here the CDR3 DNA reads TGTGCCAGCAGCTTAGGGAGTAGAGGGCTTAACACTGAAGCTTTCTTT. It specifies CASSLGSRGLNTEAFF.

V gene TRBV18 combines with J gene TRBJ1-3; unclear D gene. V was clipped by 2 bases and J by 0 bases, with 11 bases between them. Germline loops: CDR1 KGHSH, CDR2 LQKENI. This CDR3 has 16 amino acids. DNA of the CDR3: TGTGCCAGCTCACCAGGTGAACAGATCTCTGGAAACACCATATATTTT. Encoded protein: CASSPGEQISGNTIYF.

The chain is built from TRBV5-1 and TRBJ2-7, with 9 positions matching TRBD2. CDR3 size: 19 residues. The V segment lost 0 bases and the J segment 0 bases; nucleotides outside the gene matches: 13. Germline CDR1 reads SGHRS; CDR2 reads YFSETQ. In nucleotides, the CDR3 is TGCGCCAGCAGCTTGGTAGGTGCGGGGGGGCGACAGAGCTCCTACGAGCAGTACTTC. As protein: CASSLVGAGGRQSSYEQYF.

This chain connects TRBV5-1 to TRBJ1-6; D is uncertain. The CDR3 is 16 amino acids. In germline, CDR1 is SGHRS, CDR2 YFSETQ. Trimming pared 0 bases from V and 6 bases from J, leaving 13 bases between. The CDR3 DNA follows: TGCGCCAGCAGCTTGGGTTCCAATCCCCGTAATTCACCCCTCCACTTT. Its translation is CASSLGSNPRNSPLHF.

The V and J genes are TRBV20-1 and TRBJ1-2; D unresolved. V lost 7 bases to trimming and J lost 7 bases, with 7 bases between them. This CDR3 is built from 9 residues. CDR1 is DFQATT and CDR2 is SNEGSKA in the germline V gene (reference sequence). CDR3 sequence reads: CSVIRGYTF. CDR3 sequence (DNA): TGCAGTGTTATCCGTGGCTACACCTTC.

A single count supports this clone. V is TRBV25-1 and J is TRBJ1-6; perhaps TRBD1 as D (6 bases). Germline values: CDR1 MGHDK, CDR2 SYGVNS. The CDR3 length is 14 residues. V lost 3 bases to trimming and J lost 6 bases, with 9 bases between them. The CDR3 coding sequence is TGTGCCAGCAGTGAGGACAGACTTAATTCACCCCTCCACTTT. It yields the protein CASSEDRLNSPLHF.

V gene TRBV4-2 combines with J gene TRBJ2-2, with D hard to call. V lost 1 base and J 1 base, leaving 7 bases between the germline ends. The CDR3 contains 15 residues. Germline CDR1 and CDR2: LGHNA and YNFKEQ. The CDR3 coding sequence is TGTGCCAGCAGCCAAGTTCTCCAGAACACCGGGGAGCTGTTTTTT. Translated: CASSQVLQNTGELFF.

The chain joins TRBV19 to TRBJ1-1, with a tentative D call TRBD1 (6 bases). V was clipped by 3 bases and J by 4 bases, with 15 bases between them. Germline CDR1 reads LNHDA; CDR2 reads SQIVND (reference sequence). The CDR3 length is 15 residues. CDR3 in amino acids: CASSIMWGLGTEAFF. CDR3 in DNA: TGTGCCAGTAGTATTATGTGGGGGCTGGGCACTGAAGCTTTCTTT.

V gene TRBV5-4 combines with J gene TRBJ1-3, with D possibly being TRBD1 (5 bases). The CDR3 totals 17 residues. V was trimmed by 1 base and J by 0 bases, leaving 14 bases between them. Germline loops: CDR1 SGHNT, CDR2 YYREEE (reference sequence). For the CDR3, the DNA is TGTGCCAGCAGCTTGCCGCCGGGACGGAGCTCTGGAAACACCATATATTTT. Translating it yields CASSLPPGRSSGNTIYF.

This clone showed up just a few times. The chain recombines TRBV6-6 with TRBJ1-1; a possible D gene is TRBD1 (6 bases). V lost 2 bases, J lost 8 bases, and 12 bases lay in between. The CDR3 contains 13 residues. Per germline, CDR1 MNHNY and CDR2 SVGAGI (reference sequence). The CDR3: CASSYGGGREAFF. The CDR3 DNA sequence: TGTGCCAGCAGTTACGGGGGGGGCAGAGAAGCTTTCTTT.

This rearrangement joins TRBV2 to TRBJ2-7; D ambiguous. Germline V gene data show CDR1 as SNHLY and CDR2 as FYNNEI. The CDR3 extends over 14 amino acids. V was clipped by 6 bases and J by 0 bases, with 12 bases between them. CDR3 in DNA: TGTGCCAGCAGGCCAAGGTGGGGCTCCTACGAGCAGTACTTC. This translates into CASRPRWGSYEQYF.

The chain uses TRBV10-3 and TRBJ2-7, with D possibly TRBD2 on 6 matching bases. Trimming took 10 bases from V and 2 from J, leaving 9 bases between them. This CDR3 spans 11 amino acids. The germline V gene has CDR1 ENHRY and CDR2 SYGVKD. The CDR3 bases are TGTGCCACGCGGGATACCTACGAGCAGTACTTC. Translating it yields CATRDTYEQYF.

The V and J genes are TRBV5-4 and TRBJ2-3; the match to TRBD1 covers 8 bases. Looked up from germline, CDR1 is SGHNT and CDR2 is YYREEE (reference sequence). With 3 bases clipped from V and 4 bases from J, the junction kept 10 bases outside the gene matches. The CDR3 runs 16 residues. The CDR3 DNA reads as TGTGCCAGCAGCTACACGACAGGGGATCCCCCAGATACGCAGTATTTT. The encoded protein is CASSYTTGDPPDTQYF. The full variable domain, completed using reference TRBV5-4 and TRBJ2-3, is ETGVTQSPTHLIKTRGQQVTLRCSSQSGHNTVSWYQQALGQGPQFIFQYYREEENGRGNFPPRFSGLQFPNYSSELNVNALELDDSALYLCASSYTTGDPPDTQYFGPGTRLTVL.

The chain couples TRBV4-3 to TRBJ2-3, with 12 bases identical to TRBD2. CDR3 size: 18 residues. The ends lost 0 bases at V and 6 bases at J; junction bases unmatched: 10. Germline lookup yields CDR1 LGHNA and CDR2 YSLEER. CDR3 residues: CASSQDPPSGGAVDTQYF. In DNA form, the CDR3 reads TGCGCCAGCAGCCAAGACCCTCCTAGCGGGGGGGCCGTCGATACGCAGTATTTT.

V gene TRBV7-2 combines with J gene TRBJ2-1, with D possibly matching TRBD2 (6 bases). The CDR3 runs 14 residues. Trimming removed 2 bases at V and 8 bases at J, with 13 bases between. Germline CDR1 and CDR2: SGHTA and FQGNSA. The CDR3 loop reads CASSLQVGGDEQFF. CDR3 DNA sequence: TGTGCCAGCAGCTTACAGGTGGGCGGGGATGAGCAGTTCTTC. Variable domain in full (rest from reference TRBV7-2 and TRBJ2-1): GAGVSQSPSNKVTEKGKDVELRCDPISGHTALYWYRQSLGQGLEFLIYFQGNSAPDKSGLPSDRFSAERTGGSVSTLTIQRTQQEDSAVYLCASSLQVGGDEQFFGPGTRLTVL.

This rearrangement joins TRBV4-3 to TRBJ1-6; no firm D call. CDR1 LGHNA and CDR2 YSLEER come from the germline V gene. This CDR3 contains 13 residues. Trimming left V 4 bases short and J 9 bases short, with 10 bases between. CDR3 sequence (DNA): TGCGCCAGCAGCCTCAAGAACTCTTCACCCCTCCACTTT. This gives the protein CASSLKNSSPLHF.

The V call is TRBV2, the J call TRBJ2-1; possibly TRBD1 or TRBD2 for D (6 bases each). Per the germline V gene, CDR1 is SNHLY and CDR2 is FYNNEI. There are 13 residues in the CDR3. The V gene lost 7 bases and the J gene lost 2 bases, with 9 bases spanning the gap. The CDR3 spells CASKGGAYNEQFF. CDR3 coding DNA: TGTGCCAGCAAGGGGGGTGCCTACAATGAGCAGTTCTTC.

There are a few counts of this clone. The V and J genes are TRBV25-1 and TRBJ1-6; D remains unclear. V lost 2 bases and J lost 4, with 6 bases in between. Germline loops: CDR1 MGHDK, CDR2 SYGVNS. The CDR3 runs 14 residues. CDR3 nucleotides: TGTGCCAGCAGTGAAACGGGGTATAATTCACCCCTCCACTTT. Amino acid sequence: CASSETGYNSPLHF.

This chain joins TRBV3-1 (or the pseudogene TRBV3-2) and TRBJ2-5, with D perhaps TRBD1 (5 bases). Germline loops: CDR1 LGHDT, CDR2 YNNKEL (reference sequence). The CDR3 runs 13 residues. The germline V and J ends were trimmed by 0 bases and 10 bases, with 12 bases remaining between them. The chain's CDR3 is CASSQDRVSNQYF. The CDR3 region has the DNA TGTGCCAGCAGCCAAGACAGGGTCTCAAACCAGTACTTC.

The genes are TRBV19 and TRBJ2-7; D is tentatively TRBD1 or TRBD2 (5 bases each). Germline V gene sequence: CDR1 LNHDA, CDR2 SQIVND (reference sequence). The CDR3 loop spans 16 amino acids. The V end lost 3 bases, the J end lost 5 bases, and 20 bases lay between the germline ends. The chain's CDR3 is CASSIPGTGHRDEQYF. The CDR3 DNA is TGTGCCAGTAGTATCCCCGGGACGGGCCATCGGGACGAGCAGTACTTC.

Details on this clone: This same CDR3 is encoded by further DNA sequences in the sample. This CDR3 reads CASSAGTGGYEQYF. CDR3 DNA: TGTGCCAGCAGTGCAGGGACAGGGGGCTACGAGCAGTACTTC. The chain joins TRBV27 to TRBJ2-7; 11 nucleotides match TRBD1. V shed 5 bases, J shed 3 bases, and the junction held 3 bases outside the gene matches. Germline V gene data show CDR1 as MNHEY and CDR2 as SMNVEV (reference sequence). The CDR3 has 14 residues.

This chain links TRBV6-6 with TRBJ1-1, with 8 bases identical to TRBD1. J lost 0 bases, V lost 4 bases, and 7 bases had no gene match. Germline loops: CDR1 MNHNY, CDR2 SVGAGI (reference sequence). CDR3 length: 16 residues. The CDR3 nucleotides are TGTGCCAGCAGTTTCCCACAGGGGGGAATGAACACTGAAGCTTTCTTT. Translation: CASSFPQGGMNTEAFF.